The sample holds a few counts of the clone carrying this TCR beta chain. No antigen is known for it. The sequenced template was cDNA made from the entire isolated RNA. The average output of naive, central memory and regulatory T cell samples was several million reads. Sequencing used immunoSEQ multiplex PCR; TCRdb keeps in-frame clones, though not all of them. The repertoire consists of 150,000 to 190,000 clones, with 8.5% to 14% occurring once and the leading ten covering roughly 2%. CD4+ naive, central memory, regulatory and stem cell-like memory subsets were isolated by sorting on CD45RO/CCR7/CD25/CD127/CD95/CD27. The data originate from a study of beta chain features in type 1 diabetes. Study outcomes and limitations: A closer apparent resemblance between naive, central memory and Treg TCRB repertoires was seen in patients than in healthy donors.

V was pared by 3 bases and J by 7 bases, with 19 bases between. This CDR3 has 17 amino acids. CDR1 is KGHSH and CDR2 is LQKENI in the germline V gene. V gene TRBV18 combines with J gene TRBJ1-6; D possibly corresponds to TRBD1 (6 bases). The sequenced sample was central memory CD4+ T cells from blood. This TCR was recovered from a man between 18 and 35 years old in good health. DNA for the CDR3: TGTGCCAGCTCACCTTTTGGCTTTGGGGGGGCGAATTCACCCCTCCACTTT. Protein: CASSPFGFGGANSPLHF. The full variable domain, rest sourced from reference TRBV18 and TRBJ1-6, is NAGVMQNPRHLVRRRGQEARLRCSPMKGHSHVYWYRQLPEEGLKFMVYLQKENIIDESGMPKERFSAEFPKEGPSILRIQQVVRGDSAAYFCASSPFGFGGANSPLHFGNGTRLTVT.